This TCR beta chain was sequenced during a study of blood T cell repertoires in COVID-19 (dated by TCRdb to the early 2020s). For the study in its entirety: The collaborator samples originated in the United States, Italy and Spain and spanned the acute and convalescent phases of COVID-19. The prospective study material was composed of cDNA or gDNA derived from T cells, B-cell-depleted T cells, or PBMCs. Subjects who had been exposed to COVID-19, were actively infected with it, or had recovered from it provided the deeply sampled blood TCRbeta repertoires that made up the dataset. The repertoires were released in a freely available public database meant as a resource for research on the immune response to SARS-CoV-2. Samples were obtained from the ongoing ImmuneRACE study (first 160 participants) and from approximately 1,200 subjects provided by 6 global collaborators. The sample metadata nearly always contained a de-identified subject ID, COVID-19 status, age in years and sex. HLA class I and class II types, where available, came from metadata supplied by the sample provider rather than from assay-based typing. The full study reports these points: The quantity of clinical and demographic metadata differed by source and by participant and was supplied without curation.

Trimming takes 0 bases from V and 7 bases from J, and the germline ends sit 17 bases apart. Inclusive of the bounding cysteine and phenylalanine, the CDR3 is 16 residues long. Here the CDR3 DNA is all that survives: 48 bases in frame from base 1. Sequences LNHNV (CDR1) and YYDKDF (CDR2) are obtained from the germline V gene (reference sequence). Collaborating institutions collected whole blood in K2EDTA tubes following their own protocols. For TCRbeta analysis, collaborators shipped samples in one of three forms: frozen whole blood, isolated PBMCs, or DNA extracted from either of those sample types. Notes on this clone: Its antigen is not yet known. Per-base qualities were not stored, and no clone one base away is much larger.

TCRbeta CDR3 regions were amplified from genomic DNA by means of the immunoSEQ Assay, a bias-controlled multiplex PCR. As for the original processing: The number of nucleated cells in each sample was estimated from the amplification of reference gene primers within the assay. To quantify the absolute abundance of each unique TCRbeta CDR3 rearrangement, sequence reads were collapsed and filtered. For each sample, productive Simpson clonality was calculated as the square root of Simpson's diversity index across productive rearrangements. As stored in TCRdb, this immuneACCESS dataset retains in-frame rearrangements with V and J assigned. A fraction of the clones does not appear; measured against another copy, unresolved V genes explain less than half of the discrepancy, and the remainder lacks a known reason. V, J and clone size are those of that table, while D and trimming were read from the DNA. A total of about 280,000 clones appear in this sample, about 85% of them only once. The ten largest clones take up 10% to 15% of the sample.

Sequenced: peripheral blood. The receptor was isolated from a human donor in a cohort sampled during active COVID-19. Recombination joined TRBV15 with TRBJ2-3; matching of 6 bases hints at TRBD1 as the D gene. At the DNA level, the sequence is TGTGCCACCAGCAGAGATCCGACAGGAGTAAGTCATACGCAGTATTTT. Its protein reads: CATSRDPTGVSHTQYF.